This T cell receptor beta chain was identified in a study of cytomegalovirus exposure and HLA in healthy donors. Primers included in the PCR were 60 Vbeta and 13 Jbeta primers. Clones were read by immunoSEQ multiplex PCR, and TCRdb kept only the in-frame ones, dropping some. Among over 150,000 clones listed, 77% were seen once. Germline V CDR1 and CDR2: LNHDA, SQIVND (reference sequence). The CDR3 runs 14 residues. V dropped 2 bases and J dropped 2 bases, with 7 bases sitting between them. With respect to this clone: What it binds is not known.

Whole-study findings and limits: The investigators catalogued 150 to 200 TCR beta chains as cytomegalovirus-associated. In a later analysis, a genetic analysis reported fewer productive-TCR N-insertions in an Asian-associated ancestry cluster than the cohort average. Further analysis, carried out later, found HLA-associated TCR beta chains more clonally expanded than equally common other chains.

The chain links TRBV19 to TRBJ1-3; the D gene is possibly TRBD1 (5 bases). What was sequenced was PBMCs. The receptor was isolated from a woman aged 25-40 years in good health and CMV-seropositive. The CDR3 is CASSIRQPGNTIYF. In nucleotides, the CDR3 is TGTGCCAGTAGTATAAGACAGCCTGGAAACACCATATATTTT.